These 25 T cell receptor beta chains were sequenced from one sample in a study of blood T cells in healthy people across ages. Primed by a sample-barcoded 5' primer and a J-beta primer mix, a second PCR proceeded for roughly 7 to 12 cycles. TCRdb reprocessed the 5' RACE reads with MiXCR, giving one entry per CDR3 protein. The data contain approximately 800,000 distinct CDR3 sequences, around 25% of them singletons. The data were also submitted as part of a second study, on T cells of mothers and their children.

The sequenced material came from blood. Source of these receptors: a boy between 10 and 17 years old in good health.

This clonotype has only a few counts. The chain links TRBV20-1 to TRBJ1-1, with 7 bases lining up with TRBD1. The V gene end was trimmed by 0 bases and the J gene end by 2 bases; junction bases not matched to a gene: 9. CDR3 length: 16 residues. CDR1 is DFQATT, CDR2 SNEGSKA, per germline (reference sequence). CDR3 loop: CSARDRLEGANTEAFF. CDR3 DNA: TGCAGTGCTAGAGATCGACTGGAGGGGGCTAACACTGAAGCTTTCTTT.

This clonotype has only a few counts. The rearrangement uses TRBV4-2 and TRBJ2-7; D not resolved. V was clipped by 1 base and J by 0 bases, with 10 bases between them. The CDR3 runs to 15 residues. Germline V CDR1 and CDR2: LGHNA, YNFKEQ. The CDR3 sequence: CASSQGAVASYEQYF. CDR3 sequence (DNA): TGTGCCAGCAGCCAAGGGGCAGTTGCCTCCTACGAGCAGTACTTC.

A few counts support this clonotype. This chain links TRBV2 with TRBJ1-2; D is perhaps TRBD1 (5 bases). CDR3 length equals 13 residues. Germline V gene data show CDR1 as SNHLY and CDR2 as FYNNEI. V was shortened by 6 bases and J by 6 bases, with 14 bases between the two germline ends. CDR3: CASRAGGRDGYTF. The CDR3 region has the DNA TGTGCCAGCAGGGCCGGTGGCAGGGATGGCTACACCTTC.

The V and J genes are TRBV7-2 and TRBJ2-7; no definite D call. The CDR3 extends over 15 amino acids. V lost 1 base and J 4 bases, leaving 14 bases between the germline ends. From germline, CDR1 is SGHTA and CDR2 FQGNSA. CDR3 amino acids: CASSLEAARVYEQYF. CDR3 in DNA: TGTGCCAGCAGCTTAGAAGCAGCCCGAGTATACGAGCAGTACTTC.

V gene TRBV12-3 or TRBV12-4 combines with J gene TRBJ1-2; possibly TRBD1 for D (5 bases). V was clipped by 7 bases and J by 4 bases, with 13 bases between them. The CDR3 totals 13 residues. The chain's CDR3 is CASTAGGVYGYTF. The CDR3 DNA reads TGTGCCAGCACCGCCGGAGGGGTCTATGGCTACACCTTC.

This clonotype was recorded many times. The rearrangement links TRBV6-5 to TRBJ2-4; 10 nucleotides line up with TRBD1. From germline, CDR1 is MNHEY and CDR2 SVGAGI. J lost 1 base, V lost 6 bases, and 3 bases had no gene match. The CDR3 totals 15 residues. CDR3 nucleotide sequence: TGTGCCAGCAGAGGGGGACAGGGGGCCAAAAACATTCAGTACTTC. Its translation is CASRGGQGAKNIQYF.

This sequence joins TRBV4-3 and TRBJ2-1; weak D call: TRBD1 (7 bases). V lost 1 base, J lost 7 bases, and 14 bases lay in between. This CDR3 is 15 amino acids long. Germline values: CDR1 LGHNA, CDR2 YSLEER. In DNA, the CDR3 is TGCGCCAGCAGCCAAGCGCAGGGGGGTGAAAATGAGCAGTTCTTC. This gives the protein CASSQAQGGENEQFF.

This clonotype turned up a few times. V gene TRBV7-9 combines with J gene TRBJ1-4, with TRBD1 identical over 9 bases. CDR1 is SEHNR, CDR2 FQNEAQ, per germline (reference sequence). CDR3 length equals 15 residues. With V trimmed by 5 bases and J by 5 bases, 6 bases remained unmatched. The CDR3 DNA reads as TGTGCCAGCAGCGTAAGCGGGACAGGGAATGAAAAACTGTTTTTT. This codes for CASSVSGTGNEKLFF.

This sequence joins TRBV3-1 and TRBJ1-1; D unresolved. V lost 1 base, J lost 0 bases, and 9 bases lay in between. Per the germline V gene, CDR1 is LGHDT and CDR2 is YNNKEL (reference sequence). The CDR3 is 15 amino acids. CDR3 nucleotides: TGTGCCAGCAGCCAAGGGTGGCAGATGAACACTGAAGCTTTCTTT. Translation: CASSQGWQMNTEAFF.

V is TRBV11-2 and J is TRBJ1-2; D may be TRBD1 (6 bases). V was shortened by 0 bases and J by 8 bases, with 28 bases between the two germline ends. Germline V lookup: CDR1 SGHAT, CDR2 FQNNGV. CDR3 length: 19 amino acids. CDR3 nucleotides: TGTGCCAGCAGCTTAGACAAGGCAGGGGTTCCTCCAAGGAGGGGAGGCTACACCTTC. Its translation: CASSLDKAGVPPRRGGYTF.

CDR3 residues: CSTEPGQDHPYGYTF. DNA for the CDR3: TGCAGCACCGAGCCAGGACAGGACCACCCCTATGGCTACACCTTC. The chain joins TRBV29-1 to TRBJ1-2; 7 bases match TRBD1. There are 15 residues in the CDR3. Germline-derived CDR1 and CDR2 are SQVTM and ANQGSEA. V lost 8 bases, J lost 4 bases, and 16 bases stayed unmatched.

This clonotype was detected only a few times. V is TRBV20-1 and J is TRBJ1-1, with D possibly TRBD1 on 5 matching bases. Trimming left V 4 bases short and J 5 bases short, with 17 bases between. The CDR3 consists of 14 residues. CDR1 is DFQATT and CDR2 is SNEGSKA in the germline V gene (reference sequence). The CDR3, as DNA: TGCAGTGCTATGGTAGGGGATGGTCGGACTGAAGCTTTCTTT. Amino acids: CSAMVGDGRTEAFF.

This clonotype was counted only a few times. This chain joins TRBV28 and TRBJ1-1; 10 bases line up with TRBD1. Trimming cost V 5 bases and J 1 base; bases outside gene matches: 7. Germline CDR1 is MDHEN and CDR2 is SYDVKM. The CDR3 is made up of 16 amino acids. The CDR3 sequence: CASSQGQGIWNTEAFF. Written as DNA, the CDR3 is TGTGCCAGCAGTCAGGGACAGGGGATATGGAACACTGAAGCTTTCTTT.

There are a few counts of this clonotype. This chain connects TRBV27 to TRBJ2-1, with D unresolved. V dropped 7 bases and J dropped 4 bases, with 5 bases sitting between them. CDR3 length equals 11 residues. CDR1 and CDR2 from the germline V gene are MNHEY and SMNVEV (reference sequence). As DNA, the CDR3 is TGTGCCAGCATGTCGTACAATGAGCAGTTCTTC. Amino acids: CASMSYNEQFF.

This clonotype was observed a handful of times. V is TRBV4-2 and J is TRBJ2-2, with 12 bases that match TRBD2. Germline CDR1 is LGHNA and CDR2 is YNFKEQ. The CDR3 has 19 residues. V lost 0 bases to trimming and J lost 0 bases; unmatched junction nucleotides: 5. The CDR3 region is CASSQEGLAGIANTGELFF. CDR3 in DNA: TGTGCCAGCAGCCAAGAGGGACTAGCGGGTATCGCGAACACCGGGGAGCTGTTTTTT.

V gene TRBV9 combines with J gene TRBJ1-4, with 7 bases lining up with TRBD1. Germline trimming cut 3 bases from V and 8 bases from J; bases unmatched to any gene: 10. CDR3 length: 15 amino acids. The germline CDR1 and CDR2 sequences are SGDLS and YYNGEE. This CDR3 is CASSDLGGLEEKLFF. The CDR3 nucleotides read TGTGCCAGCAGCGATTTAGGGGGCCTGGAAGAAAAACTGTTTTTT.

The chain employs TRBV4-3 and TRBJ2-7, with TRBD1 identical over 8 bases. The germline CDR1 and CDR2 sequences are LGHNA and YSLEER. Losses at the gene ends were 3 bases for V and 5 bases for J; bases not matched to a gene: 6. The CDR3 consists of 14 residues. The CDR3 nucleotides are TGCGCCAGCAGCCAGGGGACAGGAACCAACGAGCAGTACTTC. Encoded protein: CASSQGTGTNEQYF.

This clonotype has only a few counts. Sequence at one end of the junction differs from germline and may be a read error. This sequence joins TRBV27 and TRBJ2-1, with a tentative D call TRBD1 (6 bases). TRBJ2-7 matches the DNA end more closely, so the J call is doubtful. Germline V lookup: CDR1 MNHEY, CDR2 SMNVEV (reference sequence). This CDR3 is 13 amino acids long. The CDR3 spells CASRQRTAYGQYF. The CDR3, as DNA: TGTGCCAGCAGACAGCGGACAGCCTACGGGCAGTACTTC.

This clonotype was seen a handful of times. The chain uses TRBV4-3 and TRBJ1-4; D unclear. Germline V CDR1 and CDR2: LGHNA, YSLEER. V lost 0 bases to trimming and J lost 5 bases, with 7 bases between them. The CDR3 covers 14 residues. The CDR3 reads CASSQDWGNEKLFF. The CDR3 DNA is TGCGCCAGCAGCCAAGATTGGGGAAATGAAAAACTGTTTTTT.

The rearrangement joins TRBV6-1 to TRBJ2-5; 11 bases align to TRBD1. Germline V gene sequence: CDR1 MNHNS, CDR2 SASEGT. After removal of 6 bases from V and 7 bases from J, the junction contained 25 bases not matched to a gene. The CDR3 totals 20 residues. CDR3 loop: CASSRGTGGLSMVPFGTQYF. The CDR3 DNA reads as TGTGCCAGCAGCCGGGGGACAGGGGGATTGAGTATGGTGCCGTTCGGGACCCAGTACTTC.

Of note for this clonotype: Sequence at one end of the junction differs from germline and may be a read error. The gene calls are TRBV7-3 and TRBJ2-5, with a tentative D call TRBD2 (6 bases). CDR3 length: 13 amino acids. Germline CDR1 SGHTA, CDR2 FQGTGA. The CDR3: CASRRGGEETQYF. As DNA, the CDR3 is TGTGCGAGCAGGCGGGGCGGGGAAGAGACCCAGTACTTC.

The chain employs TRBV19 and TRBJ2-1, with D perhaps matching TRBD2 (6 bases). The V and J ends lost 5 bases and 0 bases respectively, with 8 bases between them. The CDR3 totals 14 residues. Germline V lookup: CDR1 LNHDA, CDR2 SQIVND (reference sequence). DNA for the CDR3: TGTGCCAGTAGTCGGGGGTACTCCTACAATGAGCAGTTCTTC. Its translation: CASSRGYSYNEQFF. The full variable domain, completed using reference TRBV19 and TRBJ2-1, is DGGITQSPKYLFRKEGQNVTLSCEQNLNHDAMYWYRQDPGQGLRLIYYSQIVNDFQKGDIAEGYSVSREKKESFPLTVTSAQKNPTAFYLCASSRGYSYNEQFFGPGTRLTVL.

In DNA form, the CDR3 reads TGCGCCAGCAGCCTTTGGACTACCACCGGGGAGCTGTTTTTT. Translation gives CASSLWTTTGELFF. The chain recombines TRBV5-1 with TRBJ2-2, with D perhaps matching TRBD2 (6 bases). CDR3 length: 14 residues. Deletions cut 4 bases from V and 4 bases from J, with 11 bases between. Germline V gives CDR1 SGHRS, CDR2 YFSETQ.

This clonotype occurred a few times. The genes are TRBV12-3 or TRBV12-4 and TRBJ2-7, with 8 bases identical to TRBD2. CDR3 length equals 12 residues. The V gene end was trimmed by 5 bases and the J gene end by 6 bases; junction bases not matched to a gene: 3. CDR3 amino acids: CASSRTSLEQYF. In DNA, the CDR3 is TGTGCCAGCAGTCGGACTAGCCTCGAGCAGTACTTC.

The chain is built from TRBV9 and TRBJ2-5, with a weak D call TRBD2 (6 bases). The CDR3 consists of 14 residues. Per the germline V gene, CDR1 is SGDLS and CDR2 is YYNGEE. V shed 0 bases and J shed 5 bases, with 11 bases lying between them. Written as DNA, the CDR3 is TGTGCCAGCAGCGTAGCGGGAGTGAAGGAGACCCAGTACTTC. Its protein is CASSVAGVKETQYF.